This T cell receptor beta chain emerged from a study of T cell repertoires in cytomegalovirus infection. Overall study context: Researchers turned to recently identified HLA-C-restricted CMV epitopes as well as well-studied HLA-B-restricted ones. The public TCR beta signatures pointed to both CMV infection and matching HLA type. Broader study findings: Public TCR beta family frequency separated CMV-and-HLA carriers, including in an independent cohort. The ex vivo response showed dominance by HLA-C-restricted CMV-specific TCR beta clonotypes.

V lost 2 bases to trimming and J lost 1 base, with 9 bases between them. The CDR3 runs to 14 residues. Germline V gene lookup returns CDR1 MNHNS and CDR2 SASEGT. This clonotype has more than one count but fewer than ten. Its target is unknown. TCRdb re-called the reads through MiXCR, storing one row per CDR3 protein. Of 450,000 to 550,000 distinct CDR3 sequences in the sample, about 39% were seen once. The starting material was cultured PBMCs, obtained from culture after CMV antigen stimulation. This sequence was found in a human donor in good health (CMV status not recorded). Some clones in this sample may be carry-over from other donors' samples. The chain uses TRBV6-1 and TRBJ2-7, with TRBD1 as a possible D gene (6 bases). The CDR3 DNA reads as TGTGCCAGCAGTGAACCAGGGGTATCCTACGAGCAGTACTTC. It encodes CASSEPGVSYEQYF.